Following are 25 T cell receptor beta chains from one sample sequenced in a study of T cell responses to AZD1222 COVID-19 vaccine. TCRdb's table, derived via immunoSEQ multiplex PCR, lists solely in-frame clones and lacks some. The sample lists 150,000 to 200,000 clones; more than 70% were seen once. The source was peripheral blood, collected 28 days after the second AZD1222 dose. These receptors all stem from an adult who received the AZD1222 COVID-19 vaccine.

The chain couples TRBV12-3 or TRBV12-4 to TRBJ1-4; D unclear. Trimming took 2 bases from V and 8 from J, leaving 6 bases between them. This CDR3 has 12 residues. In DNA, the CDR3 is TGTGCCAGCAGTTTACGGGAGGAAAAACTGTTTTTT. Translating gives CASSLREEKLFF.

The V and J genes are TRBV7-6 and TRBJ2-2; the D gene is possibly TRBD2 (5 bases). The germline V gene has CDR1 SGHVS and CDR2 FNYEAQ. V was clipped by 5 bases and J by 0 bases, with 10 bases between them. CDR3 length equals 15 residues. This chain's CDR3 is CASSKTGTNTGELFF. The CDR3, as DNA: TGTGCCAGCAGCAAGACGGGGACGAACACCGGGGAGCTGTTTTTT.

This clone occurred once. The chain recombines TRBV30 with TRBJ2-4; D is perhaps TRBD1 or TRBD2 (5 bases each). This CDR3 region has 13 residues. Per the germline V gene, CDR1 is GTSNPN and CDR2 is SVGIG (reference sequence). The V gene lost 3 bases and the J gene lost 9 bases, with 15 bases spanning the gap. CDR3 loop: CAWSLGVGGIQYF. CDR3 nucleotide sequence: TGTGCCTGGAGCCTAGGGGTTGGGGGCATTCAGTACTTC.

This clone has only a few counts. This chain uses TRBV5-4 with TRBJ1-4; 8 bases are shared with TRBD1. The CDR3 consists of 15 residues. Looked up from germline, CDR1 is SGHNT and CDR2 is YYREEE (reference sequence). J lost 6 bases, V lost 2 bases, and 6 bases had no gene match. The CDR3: CASSLVDRGDEKLFF. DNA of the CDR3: TGTGCCAGCAGCTTAGTAGACAGGGGAGATGAAAAACTGTTTTTT.

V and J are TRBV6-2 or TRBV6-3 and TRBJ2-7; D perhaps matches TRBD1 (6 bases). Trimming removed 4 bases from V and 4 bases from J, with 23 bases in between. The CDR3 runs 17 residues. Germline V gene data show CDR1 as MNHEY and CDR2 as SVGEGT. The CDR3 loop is CASSLQRPGALKYEQYF. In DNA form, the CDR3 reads TGTGCCAGCAGTTTGCAGAGACCAGGGGCCCTTAAATACGAGCAGTACTTC.

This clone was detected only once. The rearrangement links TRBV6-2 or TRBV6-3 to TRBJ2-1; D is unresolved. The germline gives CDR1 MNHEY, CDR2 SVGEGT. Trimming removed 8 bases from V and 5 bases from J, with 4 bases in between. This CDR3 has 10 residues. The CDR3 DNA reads TGTGCCAGCGGCCACAATGAGCAGTTCTTC. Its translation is CASGHNEQFF.

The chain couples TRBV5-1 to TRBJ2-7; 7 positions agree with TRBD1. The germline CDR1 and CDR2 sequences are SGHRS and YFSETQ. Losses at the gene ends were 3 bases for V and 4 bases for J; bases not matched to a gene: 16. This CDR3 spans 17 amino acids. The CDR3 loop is CASSSGTAAPSGYEQYF. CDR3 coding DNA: TGCGCCAGCAGCTCGGGGACAGCCGCGCCGTCTGGGTACGAGCAGTACTTC.

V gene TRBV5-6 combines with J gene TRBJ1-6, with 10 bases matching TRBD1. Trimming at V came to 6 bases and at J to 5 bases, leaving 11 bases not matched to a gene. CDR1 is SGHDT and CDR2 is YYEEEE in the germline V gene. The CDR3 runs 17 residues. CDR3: CASINSGQGFDNSPLHF. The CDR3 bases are TGTGCCAGCATCAATTCGGGACAGGGGTTTGATAATTCACCCCTCCACTTT. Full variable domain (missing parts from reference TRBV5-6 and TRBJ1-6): DAGVTQSPTHLIKTRGQQVTLRCSPKSGHDTVSWYQQALGQGPQFIFQYYEEEERQRGNFPDRFSGHQFPNYSSELNVNALLLGDSALYLCASINSGQGFDNSPLHFGNGTRLTVT.

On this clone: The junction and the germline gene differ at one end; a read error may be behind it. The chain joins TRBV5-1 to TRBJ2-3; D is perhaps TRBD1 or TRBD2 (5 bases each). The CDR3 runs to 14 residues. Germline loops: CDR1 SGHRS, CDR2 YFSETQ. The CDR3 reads CASSLGVGTDTQYF. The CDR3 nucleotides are TGCGCCAGCAGTTTGGGGGTCGGCACAGATACGCAGTATTTT.

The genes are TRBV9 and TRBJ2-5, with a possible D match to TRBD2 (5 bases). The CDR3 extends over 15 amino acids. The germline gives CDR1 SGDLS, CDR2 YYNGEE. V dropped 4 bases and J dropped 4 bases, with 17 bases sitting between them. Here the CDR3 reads CASSPRAVSGETQYF. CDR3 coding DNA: TGTGCCAGCAGCCCGAGGGCGGTATCAGGAGAGACCCAGTACTTC.

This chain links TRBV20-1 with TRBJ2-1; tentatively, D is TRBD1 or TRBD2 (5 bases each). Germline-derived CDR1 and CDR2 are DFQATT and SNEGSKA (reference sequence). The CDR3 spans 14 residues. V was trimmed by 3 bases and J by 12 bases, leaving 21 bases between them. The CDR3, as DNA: TGCAGTGCTAGTGGGGGACCAGATAATTGGGCGCAGTTCTTC. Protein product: CSASGGPDNWAQFF.

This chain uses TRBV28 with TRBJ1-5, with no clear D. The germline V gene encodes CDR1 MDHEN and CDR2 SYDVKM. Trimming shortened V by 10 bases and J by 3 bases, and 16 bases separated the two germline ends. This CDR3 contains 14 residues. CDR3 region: CAIGRDGLNQPQHF. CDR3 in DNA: TGTGCCATCGGGAGGGATGGACTCAATCAGCCCCAGCATTTT.

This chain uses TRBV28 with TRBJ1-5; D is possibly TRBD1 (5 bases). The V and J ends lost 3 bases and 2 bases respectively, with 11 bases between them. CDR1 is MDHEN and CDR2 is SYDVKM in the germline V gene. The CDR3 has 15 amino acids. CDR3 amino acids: CASSFPLGGNQPQHF. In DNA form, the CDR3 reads TGTGCCAGCAGTTTCCCATTAGGGGGCAATCAGCCCCAGCATTTT.

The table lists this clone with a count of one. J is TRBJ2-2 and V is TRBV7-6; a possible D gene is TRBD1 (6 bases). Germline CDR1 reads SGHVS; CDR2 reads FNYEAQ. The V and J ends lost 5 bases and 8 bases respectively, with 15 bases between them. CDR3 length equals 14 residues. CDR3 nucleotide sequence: TGTGCCAGCAGCCTTCGGGTCCAGGGGGGGGAGCTGTTTTTT. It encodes CASSLRVQGGELFF. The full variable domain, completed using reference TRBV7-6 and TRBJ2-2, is GAGVSQSPRYKVTKRGQDVALRCDPISGHVSLYWYRQALGQGPEFLTYFNYEAQQDKSGLPNDRFSAERPEGSISTLTIQRTEQRDSAMYRCASSLRVQGGELFFGEGSRLTVL.

CDR3 region: CASSPTASYEQYF. Written as DNA, the CDR3 is TGTGCCAGCAGTCCCACAGCGTCCTACGAGCAGTACTTC. The chain employs TRBV12-3 or TRBV12-4 and TRBJ2-7; D remains unclear. The ends were cut back, 5 bases at V and 1 base at J, with 9 bases in the middle. The CDR3 contains 13 residues.

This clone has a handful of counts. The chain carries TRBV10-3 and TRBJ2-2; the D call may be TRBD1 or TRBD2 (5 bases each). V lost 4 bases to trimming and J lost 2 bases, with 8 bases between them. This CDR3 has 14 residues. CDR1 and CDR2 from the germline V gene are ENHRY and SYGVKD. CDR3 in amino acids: CAISGDGNTGELFF. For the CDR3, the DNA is TGTGCCATCAGTGGGGACGGCAACACCGGGGAGCTGTTTTTT.

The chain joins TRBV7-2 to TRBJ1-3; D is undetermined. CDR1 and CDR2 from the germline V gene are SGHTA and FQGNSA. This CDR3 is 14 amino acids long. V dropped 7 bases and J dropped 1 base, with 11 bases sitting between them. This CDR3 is CASMDGISGNTIYF. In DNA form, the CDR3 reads TGTGCCAGCATGGACGGGATTTCTGGAAACACCATATATTTT.

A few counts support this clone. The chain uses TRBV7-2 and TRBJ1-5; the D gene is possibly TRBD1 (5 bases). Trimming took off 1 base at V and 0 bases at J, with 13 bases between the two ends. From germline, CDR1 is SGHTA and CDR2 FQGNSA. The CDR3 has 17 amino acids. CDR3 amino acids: CASSLGAWQGSNQPQHF. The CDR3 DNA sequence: TGTGCCAGCAGCTTAGGGGCTTGGCAGGGTAGCAATCAGCCCCAGCATTTT.

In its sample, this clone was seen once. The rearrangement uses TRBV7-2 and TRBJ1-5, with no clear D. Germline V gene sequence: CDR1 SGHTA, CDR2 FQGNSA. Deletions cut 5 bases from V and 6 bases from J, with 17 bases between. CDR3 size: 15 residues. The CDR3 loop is CASSVEFGGPQPQHF. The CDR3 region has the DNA TGTGCCAGCAGCGTTGAGTTCGGAGGGCCTCAGCCCCAGCATTTT.

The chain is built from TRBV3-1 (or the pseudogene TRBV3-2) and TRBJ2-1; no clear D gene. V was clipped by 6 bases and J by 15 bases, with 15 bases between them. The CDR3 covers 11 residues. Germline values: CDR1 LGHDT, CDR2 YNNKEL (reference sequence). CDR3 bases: TGTGCCAGCAGACAATTCTCTACTCGGTTCTTC. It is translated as CASRQFSTRFF.

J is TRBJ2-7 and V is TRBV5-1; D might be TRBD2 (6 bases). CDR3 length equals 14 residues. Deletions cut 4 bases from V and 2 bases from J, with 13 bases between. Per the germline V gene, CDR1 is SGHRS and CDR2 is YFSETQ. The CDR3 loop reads CASSAGLAAYEQYF. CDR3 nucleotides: TGCGCCAGCAGCGCGGGACTTGCCGCCTACGAGCAGTACTTC.

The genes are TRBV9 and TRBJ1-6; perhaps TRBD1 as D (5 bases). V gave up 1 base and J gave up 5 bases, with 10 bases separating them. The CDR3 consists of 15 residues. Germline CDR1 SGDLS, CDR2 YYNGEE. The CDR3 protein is CASSVQGRDNSPLHF. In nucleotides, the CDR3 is TGTGCCAGCAGCGTACAGGGACGAGATAATTCACCCCTCCACTTT.

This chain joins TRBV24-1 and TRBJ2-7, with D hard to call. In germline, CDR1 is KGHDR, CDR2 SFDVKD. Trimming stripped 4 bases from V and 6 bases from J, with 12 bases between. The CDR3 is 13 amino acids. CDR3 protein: CATSDAASSEQYF. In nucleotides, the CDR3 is TGTGCCACCAGTGACGCTGCTTCGAGCGAGCAGTACTTC.

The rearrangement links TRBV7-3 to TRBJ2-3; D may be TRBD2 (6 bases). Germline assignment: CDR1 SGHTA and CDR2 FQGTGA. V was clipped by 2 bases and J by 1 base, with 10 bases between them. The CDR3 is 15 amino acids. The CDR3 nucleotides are TGTGCCAGCAGCTTATTCGGGGGACGCACAGATACGCAGTATTTT. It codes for CASSLFGGRTDTQYF.

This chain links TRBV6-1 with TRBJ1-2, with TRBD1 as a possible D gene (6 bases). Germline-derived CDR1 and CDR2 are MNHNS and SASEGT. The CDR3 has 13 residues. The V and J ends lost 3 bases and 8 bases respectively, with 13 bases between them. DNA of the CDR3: TGTGCCAGCAGTGACACAGGGCCCGGAGGCTACACCTTC. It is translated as CASSDTGPGGYTF.